A selection of T cell receptor beta chains follows, all from one sample in a study of T cell changes during pregnancy in multiple sclerosis. Measured with immunoSEQ multiplex PCR; TCRdb has only the in-frame clones, and not every one. The table has over 85,000 clones, about nine tenths seen once. The specimen was peripheral blood, collected in the second trimester of pregnancy. These receptors were taken from a female donor in good health, enrolled as a control in a pregnancy study. CDR3s include the opening cysteine and the closing phenylalanine or tryptophan. D genes are given only for firm matches. Only part of the rows carry a size: once, few, many, or a class if the clone is expanded.

>TRBJ2-5|TRBV7-9|TRBD2|NA|17
TGTGCCAGCAGCCTAAGGACTAGCGGGAGATCGGGGGAGACCCAGTACTTC
CASSLRTSGRSGETQYF
>TRBJ2-1|TRBV5-1|NA|NA|15
TGCGCCAGCAGGGGGAGGGGGTTAAAAATGAATGAGCAGTTCTTC
CASRGRGLKMNEQFF
>TRBJ2-1|TRBV18|TRBD2|NA|15
TGTGCCAGCTCACCACCGGGGACTAGCGCCAATGAGCAGTTCTTC
CASSPPGTSANEQFF
>TRBJ2-3|TRBV25-1|NA|NA|13
TGTGCCAGCAGGGCAGGCGGCACAGATACGCAGTATTTT
CASRAGGTDTQYF
>TRBJ1-2|TRBV6-6|TRBD1|NA|16
TGTGCCAGCAGTACCCGAGGACAGGGAGGGGGTGATGGCTACACCTTC
CASSTRGQGGGDGYTF
>TRBJ2-3|TRBV21-1|NA|NA|21
TGTGCCAGCAGCAAAAGAGGACAACTGGGACTTTATAGGGTTACATCGGATACGCAGTATTTT
CASSKRGQLGLYRVTSDTQYF
>TRBJ1-2|TRBV5-1|NA|NA|17
TGCGCCAGCAGCGTTGGAGGGCGCAGCGCTCCTAACTATGGCTACACCTTC
CASSVGGRSAPNYGYTF
>TRBJ2-1|TRBV6-5|TRBD2|NA|15
TGTGCCAGCAGTTACGGACTAGCGACCTACAATGAGCAGTTCTTC
CASSYGLATYNEQFF
>TRBJ1-4|TRBV25-1|NA|NA|15
TGTGCCAGCAGTGAATCCGGGCAGGGATCCGAAAAACTGTTTTTT
CASSESGQGSEKLFF
>TRBJ1-5|TRBV6-4|NA|few|13
TGTGCCAGCGCGCCAGGGGATAATCAGCCCCAGCATTTT
CASAPGDNQPQHF
>TRBJ2-7|TRBV5-4|NA|NA|13
TGTGCCAGCAGCTCCGCGAGCTCCTACGAGCAGTACTTC
CASSSASSYEQYF
>TRBJ2-2|TRBV7-9|NA|NA|16
TGTGCCAGCAGCTTAGCTGGGGACTCACGGGCCGGGGAGCTGTTTTTT
CASSLAGDSRAGELFF
>TRBJ2-7|TRBV7-7|NA|NA|13
TGTGCCAGCAGCTTCACGACAGACTACGAGCAGTACTTC
CASSFTTDYEQYF
>TRBJ2-2|TRBV9|NA|NA|16
TGTGCCAGCAGCGTAGAACCAGGGGCCAGAACCGGGGAGCTGTTTTTT
CASSVEPGARTGELFF
>TRBJ2-5|TRBV12-5|TRBD2|NA|13
TGTGCTAGTGGGCGGGGGGGCTACGAGACCCAGTACTTC
CASGRGGYETQYF
>TRBJ1-6|TRBV5-1|TRBD1|NA|16
TGCGCCAGCAGCTCTGGCCCGGGACAGGGCGATTCACCCCTCCACTTT
CASSSGPGQGDSPLHF
>TRBJ1-6|TRBV28|NA|once|15
TGTGCCAGCAGTTTAAACAGGCCGGAGAATTCACCCCTCCACTTT
CASSLNRPENSPLHF
>TRBJ2-6|TRBV15|NA|once|15
TGTGCCACCAGCAGAGCCGGGACAGGGGCCAACGTCCTGACTTTC
CATSRAGTGANVLTF
>TRBJ2-3|TRBV15|NA|NA|16
TGTGCCACCAGCAGGGGTGCAGGTTTCGGCACAGATACGCAGTATTTT
CATSRGAGFGTDTQYF
>TRBJ2-1|TRBV5-1|TRBD2|NA|16
TGCGCCAGCAGCTTGACTAGCGGGGGGGCCCGCAATGAGCAGTTCTTC
CASSLTSGGARNEQFF
>TRBJ1-1|TRBV27|NA|NA|14
TGTGCCAGCAGTCCCGGGGGAGGGGAGGTTTTAGCTTTCTTT
CASSPGGGEVLAFF
>TRBJ2-7|TRBV5-1|TRBD1|NA|14
TGCGCCAGCAGCTCGACAGGGGGCGGCTACGAGCAGTACTTC
CASSSTGGGYEQYF
>TRBJ1-6|TRBV19|TRBD1|NA|14
TGTGCCAGTAACAGCGGGACAGGCAATTCACCCCTCCACTTT
CASNSGTGNSPLHF
>TRBJ2-7|TRBV15|TRBD1|NA|16
TGTGCCACCAGCAGGGGGGCCGGGACAGGGGCCCACGAGCAGTACTTC
CATSRGAGTGAHEQYF
>TRBJ1-5|TRBV5-8|NA|NA|14
TGTGCCAGCAGCCCTAAGACGGGGGGCCAGCCCCAGCATTTT
CASSPKTGGQPQHF
>TRBJ2-7|TRBV23-1|NA|NA|17
TGCGCCAGCAGTCAAGGAGGCCATGGCAGGTCCTCCTACGAGCAGTACTTC
CASSQGGHGRSSYEQYF
>TRBJ1-5|TRBV19|NA|NA|15
TGTGCCAGTAGTATTGATCGGAGGTACAATCAGCCCCAGCATTTT
CASSIDRRYNQPQHF
>TRBJ1-1|TRBV14|NA|NA|16
TGTGCCAGCAGCCAAATACGCACAGGGCTGAACACTGAAGCTTTCTTT
CASSQIRTGLNTEAFF
>TRBJ1-5|TRBV19|NA|few|13
TGTGCCAGTAGTATCGCAGGGAACCAGCCCCAGCATTTT
CASSIAGNQPQHF
>TRBJ2-7|TRBV11-2|NA|NA|15
TGTGCCAGCAGCTTAGCGTTCGACAGCTCCTACGAGCAGTACTTC
CASSLAFDSSYEQYF
>TRBJ1-5|TRBV6-5|TRBD1|NA|13
TGTGCCAGCAGCCGCAGGGGGCAACAGCCCCAGCATTTT
CASSRRGQQPQHF
>TRBJ1-2|TRBV11-2|NA|NA|15
TGTGCCAGCAGCTCGGGGGGAGGCGTAAACTATGGCTACACCTTC
CASSSGGGVNYGYTF
>TRBJ2-2|TRBV6-1|TRBD2|NA|17
TGTGCCAGCAGTGAAGGACTAGCGGGAGACGGAACCGGGGAGCTGTTTTTT
CASSEGLAGDGTGELFF
>TRBJ2-5|TRBV4-1|TRBD2|NA|17
TGCGCCAGCAGCCCAAGGACTAGCGGGGCCCTAGAGGAGACCCAGTACTTC
CASSPRTSGALEETQYF
>TRBJ2-7|TRBV18|NA|NA|15
TGTGCCAGCTCTCCCGAGAGCAGCGGACCCTACGAGCAGTACTTC
CASSPESSGPYEQYF
>TRBJ2-2|TRBV11-3|TRBD1|once|14
TGTGCCAGCAGCTTAGCAGGGGGCATCGGGGAGCTGTTTTTT
CASSLAGGIGELFF
>TRBJ1-1|TRBV29-1|NA|NA|14
TGCAGCATACGTAATGGAGGATTAGGCACTGAAGCTTTCTTT
CSIRNGGLGTEAFF
>TRBJ2-5|TRBV7-9|NA|NA|11
TGTGCCAGCAGCTTAGCGGGGCAGGGGAACTTC
CASSLAGQGNF
>TRBJ1-3|TRBV19|NA|NA|14
TGTGCCAGTAGATCAGGGGCCTCTGGAAACACCATATATTTT
CASRSGASGNTIYF
>TRBJ2-1|TRBV6-1|NA|NA|15
TGTGCCAGCAGTGAATCAGCGGGCGAATACAATGAGCAGTTCTTC
CASSESAGEYNEQFF
>TRBJ1-5|TRBV27|TRBD1|NA|15
TGTGCCAGCAGACTCGGGACAGGGTACAATCAGCCCCAGCATTTT
CASRLGTGYNQPQHF
>TRBJ2-7|TRBV6-6|TRBD2|once|15
TGTGCCAGCAATAGGGAGGGCAGGTCCACTTACGAGCAGTACTTC
CASNREGRSTYEQYF